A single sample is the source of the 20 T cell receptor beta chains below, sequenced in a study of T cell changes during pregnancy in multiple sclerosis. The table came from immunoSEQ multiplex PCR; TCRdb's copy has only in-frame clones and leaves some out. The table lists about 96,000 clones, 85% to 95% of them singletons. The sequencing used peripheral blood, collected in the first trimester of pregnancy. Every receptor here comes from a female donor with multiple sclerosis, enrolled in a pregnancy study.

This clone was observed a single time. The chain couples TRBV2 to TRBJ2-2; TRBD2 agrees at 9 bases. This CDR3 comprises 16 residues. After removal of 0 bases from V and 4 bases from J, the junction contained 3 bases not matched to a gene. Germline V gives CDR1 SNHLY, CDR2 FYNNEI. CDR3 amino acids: CASSEAIAGVTGELFF. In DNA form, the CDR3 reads TGTGCCAGCAGTGAAGCCATAGCGGGAGTCACCGGGGAGCTGTTTTTT.

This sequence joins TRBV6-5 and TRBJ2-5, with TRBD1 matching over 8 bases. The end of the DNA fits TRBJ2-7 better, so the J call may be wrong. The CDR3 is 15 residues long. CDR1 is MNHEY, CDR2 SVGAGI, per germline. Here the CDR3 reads CASSNLGTGVYEQYF. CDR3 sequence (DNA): TGTGCCAGCAGCAACCTCGGGACAGGAGTCTACGAGCAGTACTTC.

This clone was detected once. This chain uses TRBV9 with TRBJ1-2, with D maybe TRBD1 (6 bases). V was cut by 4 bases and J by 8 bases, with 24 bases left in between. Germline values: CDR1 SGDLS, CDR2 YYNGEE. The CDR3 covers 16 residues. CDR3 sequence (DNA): TGTGCCAGCAGCCCAGTACCAAAAGGACAGACGTTAGGCTACACCTTC. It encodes CASSPVPKGQTLGYTF.

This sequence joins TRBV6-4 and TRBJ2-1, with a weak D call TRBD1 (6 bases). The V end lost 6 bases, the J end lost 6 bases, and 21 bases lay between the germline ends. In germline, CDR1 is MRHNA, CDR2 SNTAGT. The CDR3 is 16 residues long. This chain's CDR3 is CASSAYGTRRSNEQFF. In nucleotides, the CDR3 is TGTGCCAGCAGCGCATACGGGACAAGGAGGAGCAATGAGCAGTTCTTC.

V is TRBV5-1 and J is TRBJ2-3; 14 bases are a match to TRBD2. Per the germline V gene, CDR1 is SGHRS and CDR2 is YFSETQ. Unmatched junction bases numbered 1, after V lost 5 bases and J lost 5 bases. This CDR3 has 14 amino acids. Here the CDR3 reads CASRGTSGRDTQYF. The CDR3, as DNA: TGCGCCAGCAGGGGGACTAGCGGGAGAGATACGCAGTATTTT.

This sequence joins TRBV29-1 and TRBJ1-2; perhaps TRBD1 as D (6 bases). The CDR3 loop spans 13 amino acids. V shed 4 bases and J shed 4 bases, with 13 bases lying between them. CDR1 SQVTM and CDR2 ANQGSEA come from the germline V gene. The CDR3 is CSVGGGVGYGYTF. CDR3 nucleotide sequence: TGCAGCGTTGGAGGGGGGGTTGGCTATGGCTACACCTTC.

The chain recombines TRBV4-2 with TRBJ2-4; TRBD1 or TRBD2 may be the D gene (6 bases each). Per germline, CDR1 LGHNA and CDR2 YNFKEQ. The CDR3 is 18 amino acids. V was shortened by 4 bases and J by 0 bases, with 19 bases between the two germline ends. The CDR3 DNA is TGTGCCAGCAGCCCAGACAGGAGACGGGAGTTAGCCAAAAACATTCAGTACTTC. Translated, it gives CASSPDRRRELAKNIQYF.

DNA for the CDR3: TGTGCCAGCAGTTTAGGGCGCGCGGGATACTCCACAGATACGCAGTATTTT. Translating it yields CASSLGRAGYSTDTQYF. This rearrangement joins TRBV27 to TRBJ2-3; D is possibly TRBD2 (6 bases). V lost 2 bases to trimming and J lost 2 bases, with 17 bases between them. Germline CDR1 MNHEY, CDR2 SMNVEV (reference sequence). The CDR3 is 17 residues long.

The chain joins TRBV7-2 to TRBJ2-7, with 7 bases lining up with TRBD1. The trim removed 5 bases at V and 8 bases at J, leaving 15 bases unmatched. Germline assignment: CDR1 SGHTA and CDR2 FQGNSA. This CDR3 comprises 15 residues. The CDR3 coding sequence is TGTGCCAGCAGCACAGGGACAGTGGCCGGGAAGAAGCAGTACTTC. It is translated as CASSTGTVAGKKQYF.

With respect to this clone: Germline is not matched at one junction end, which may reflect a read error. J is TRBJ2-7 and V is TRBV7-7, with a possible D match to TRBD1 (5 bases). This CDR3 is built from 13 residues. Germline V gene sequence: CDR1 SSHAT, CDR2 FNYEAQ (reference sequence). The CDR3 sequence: CASSPDSTYEQYF. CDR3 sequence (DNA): TGTGCTAGCAGCCCCGACAGTACCTACGAGCAGTACTTC. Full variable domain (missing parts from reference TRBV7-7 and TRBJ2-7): GAGVSQSPRYKVTKRGQDVTLRCDPISSHATLYWYQQALGQGPEFLTYFNYEAQPDKSGLPSDRFSAERPEGSISTLTIQRTEQRDSAMYRCASSPDSTYEQYFGPGTRLTVT.

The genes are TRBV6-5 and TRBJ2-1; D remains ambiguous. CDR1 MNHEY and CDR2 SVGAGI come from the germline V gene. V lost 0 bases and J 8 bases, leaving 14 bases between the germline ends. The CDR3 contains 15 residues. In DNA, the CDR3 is TGTGCCAGCAGTTACTCGATGGTGGGCCCAGATGAGCAGTTCTTC. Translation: CASSYSMVGPDEQFF.

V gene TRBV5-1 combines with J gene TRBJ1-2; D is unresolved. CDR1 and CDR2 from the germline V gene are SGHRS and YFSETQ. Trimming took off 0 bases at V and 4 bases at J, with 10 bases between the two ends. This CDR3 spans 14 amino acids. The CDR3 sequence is CASSLEGEPYGYTF. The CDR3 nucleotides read TGCGCCAGCAGCTTGGAGGGAGAACCCTATGGCTACACCTTC.

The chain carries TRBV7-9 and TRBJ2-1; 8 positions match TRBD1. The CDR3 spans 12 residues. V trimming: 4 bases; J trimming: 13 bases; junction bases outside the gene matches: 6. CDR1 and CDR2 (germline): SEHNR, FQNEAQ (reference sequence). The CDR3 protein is CASSSQGAFQFF. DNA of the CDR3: TGTGCCAGCAGCTCTCAGGGGGCTTTTCAGTTCTTC.

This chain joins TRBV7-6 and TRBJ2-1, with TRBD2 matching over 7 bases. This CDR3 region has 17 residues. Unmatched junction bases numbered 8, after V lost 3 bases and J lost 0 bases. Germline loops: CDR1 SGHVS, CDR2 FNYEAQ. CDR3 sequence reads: CASSFPSGGSSYNEQFF. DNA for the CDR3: TGTGCCAGCAGCTTCCCGTCGGGCGGGAGCTCCTACAATGAGCAGTTCTTC.

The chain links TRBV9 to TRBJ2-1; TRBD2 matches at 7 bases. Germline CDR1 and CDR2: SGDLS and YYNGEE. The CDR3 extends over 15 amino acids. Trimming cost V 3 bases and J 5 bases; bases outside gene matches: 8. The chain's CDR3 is CASSASTSRNNEQFF. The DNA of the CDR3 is TGTGCCAGCAGCGCGTCGACTAGCAGAAACAATGAGCAGTTCTTC.

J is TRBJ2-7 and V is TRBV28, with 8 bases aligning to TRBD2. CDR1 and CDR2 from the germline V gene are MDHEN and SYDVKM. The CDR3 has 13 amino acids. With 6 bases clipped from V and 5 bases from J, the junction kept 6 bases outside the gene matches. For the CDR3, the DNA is TGTGCCAGCAGGATCGGGACTAGTGACGAGCAGTACTTC. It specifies CASRIGTSDEQYF.

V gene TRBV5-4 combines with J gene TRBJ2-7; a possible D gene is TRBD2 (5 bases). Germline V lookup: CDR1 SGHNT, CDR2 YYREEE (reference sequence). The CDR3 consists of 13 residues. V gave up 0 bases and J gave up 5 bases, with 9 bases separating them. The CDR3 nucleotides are TGTGCCAGCAGCTTGGGGAGGCCCAACGAGCAGTACTTC. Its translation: CASSLGRPNEQYF.

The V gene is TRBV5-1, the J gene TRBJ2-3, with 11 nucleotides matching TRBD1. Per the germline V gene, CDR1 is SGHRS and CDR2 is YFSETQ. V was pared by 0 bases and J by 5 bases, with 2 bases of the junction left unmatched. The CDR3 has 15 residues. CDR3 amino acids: CASSLGGQGEDTQYF. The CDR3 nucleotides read TGCGCCAGCAGCTTGGGGGGACAGGGGGAAGATACGCAGTATTTT.

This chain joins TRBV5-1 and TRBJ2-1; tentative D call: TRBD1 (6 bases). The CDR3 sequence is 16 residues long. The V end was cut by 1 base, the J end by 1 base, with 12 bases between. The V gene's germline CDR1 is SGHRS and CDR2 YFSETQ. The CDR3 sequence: CASSLSPRGSYNEQFF. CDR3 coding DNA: TGCGCCAGCAGCTTGTCCCCGAGGGGGTCCTACAATGAGCAGTTCTTC.

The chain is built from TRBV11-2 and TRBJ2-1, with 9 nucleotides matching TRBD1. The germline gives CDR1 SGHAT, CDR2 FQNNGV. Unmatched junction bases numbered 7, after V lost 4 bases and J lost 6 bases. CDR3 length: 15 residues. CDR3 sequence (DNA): TGTGCCAGCAGCTACTCGAGGACAGGGGTCAATGAGCAGTTCTTC. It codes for CASSYSRTGVNEQFF.